What follows are 21 T cell receptor beta chains derived from one specimen sequenced in a study of blood T cell repertoires in COVID-19. Assay used: immunoSEQ multiplex PCR; TCRdb lists only in-frame clones, some missing. The sample shows 150,000 to 170,000 clones, approximately 85% of them seen only once. Source material: peripheral blood. These receptors came from a man in his sixties with COVID-19, enrolled during active disease.

The rearrangement links TRBV5-1 to TRBJ2-5; D not certain. Germline loops: CDR1 SGHRS, CDR2 YFSETQ. The CDR3 runs 15 residues. V was cut by 0 bases and J by 2 bases, with 11 bases left in between. The CDR3 DNA sequence: TGCGCCAGCAGCTTGGCCCTTGGAGATCAAGAGACCCAGTACTTC. The encoded protein is CASSLALGDQETQYF.

V usage is TRBV9 and J usage is TRBJ2-1, with 8 nucleotides matching TRBD2. This CDR3 is 14 amino acids long. J lost 9 bases, V lost 4 bases, and 9 bases had no gene match. CDR1 is SGDLS, CDR2 YYNGEE, per germline. The CDR3 region has the DNA TGTGCCAGCAGCAAGAAGCGGGAGATCGGTGAGCAGTTCTTC. Protein sequence: CASSKKREIGEQFF.

V is TRBV10-3 and J is TRBJ2-2; TRBD2 matches 7 bases. CDR1 and CDR2 (germline): ENHRY, SYGVKD. The V and J ends lost 3 bases and 7 bases, in that order; junction bases with no gene match: 5. CDR3 length: 14 amino acids. The CDR3 spells CAISDGGDGGELFF. The CDR3 DNA is TGTGCCATCAGTGATGGGGGGGACGGCGGGGAGCTGTTTTTT.

This clone was detected once. The chain employs TRBV7-9 and TRBJ2-1, with TRBD2 as a possible D gene (6 bases). The ends were cut back, 2 bases at V and 2 bases at J, with 10 bases in the middle. The CDR3 totals 15 residues. The germline CDR1 and CDR2 sequences are SEHNR and FQNEAQ (reference sequence). CDR3 amino acids: CASSLSPSAYNEQFF. As DNA, the CDR3 is TGTGCCAGCAGCTTATCCCCTAGCGCCTACAATGAGCAGTTCTTC.

The CDR3 sequence is CASSYQAGATDTQYF. CDR3 sequence (DNA): TGTGCCAGCAGCTACCAAGCGGGGGCCACAGATACGCAGTATTTT. This chain joins TRBV7-2 and TRBJ2-3, with 8 nucleotides matching TRBD2. Germline V CDR1 and CDR2: SGHTA, FQGNSA. J gave up 2 bases and V 4 bases, and 5 bases lay outside the gene matches. The CDR3 length is 15 residues.

The chain has TRBV12-3 or TRBV12-4 and TRBJ1-1, with a possible D match to TRBD1 (5 bases). Trimming removed 6 bases from V and 11 bases from J, with 13 bases in between. The length of the CDR3 is 11 residues. CDR3 sequence (DNA): TGTGCCAGCAGACGTCAGGGCTCGGCTTTCTTT. Amino acid sequence: CASRRQGSAFF.

The chain recombines TRBV29-1 with TRBJ1-1; 7 nucleotides match TRBD1. This CDR3 is 15 amino acids long. Germline CDR1 SQVTM, CDR2 ANQGSEA. The ends lost 3 bases at V and 5 bases at J; junction bases unmatched: 12. The CDR3 protein is CSVDERKGGWTEAFF. As DNA, the CDR3 is TGCAGCGTTGACGAAAGGAAAGGGGGCTGGACTGAAGCTTTCTTT.

This clone was recorded once. This chain uses TRBV19 with TRBJ2-5; 11 bases are shared with TRBD1. Trimming removed 4 bases from V and 4 bases from J; junction bases left unmatched: 5. This CDR3 spans 15 amino acids. CDR1 is LNHDA, CDR2 SQIVND, per germline (reference sequence). The CDR3 region is CASSTPDRGRETQYF. CDR3 nucleotide sequence: TGTGCCAGTAGTACGCCGGACAGGGGGCGAGAGACCCAGTACTTC.

J is TRBJ2-7 and V is TRBV23-1; TRBD2 matches 8 bases. TRBV23-1 is designated an ORF whose function remains uncertain. The CDR3 is 18 amino acids. Unmatched junction bases numbered 17, after V lost 3 bases and J lost 4 bases. In DNA form, the CDR3 reads TGCGCCAGCAGTCAGTCGACCCTCCCCGGGGGGGAAGGGTACGAGCAGTACTTC. This encodes CASSQSTLPGGEGYEQYF.

There are a few counts of this clone. This rearrangement joins TRBV28 to TRBJ1-5, with TRBD1 as a possible D gene (5 bases). The length of the CDR3 is 15 residues. V was cut by 7 bases and J by 2 bases, with 15 bases left in between. Germline CDR1 is MDHEN and CDR2 is SYDVKM. The CDR3 loop is CASKLGGGRNQPQHF. The CDR3 DNA reads TGTGCCAGCAAACTTGGGGGGGGTCGCAATCAGCCCCAGCATTTT. Drawing the rest from reference TRBV28 and TRBJ1-5, the complete variable domain is DVKVTQSSRYLVKRTGEKVFLECVQDMDHENMFWYRQDPGLGLRLIYFSYDVKMKEKGDIPEGYSVSREKKERFSLILESASTNQTSMYLCASKLGGGRNQPQHFGDGTRLSIL.

V gene TRBV19 combines with J gene TRBJ1-2, with 7 bases matching TRBD1. The junction had 8 bases not matched to a gene; V was cut back by 4 bases and J by 3 bases. The CDR3 sequence is 15 residues long. Per germline, CDR1 LNHDA and CDR2 SQIVND (reference sequence). The DNA of the CDR3 is TGTGCCAGTAGTAATTTAGGGGGCGGACACTATGGCTACACCTTC. Its protein is CASSNLGGGHYGYTF.

This clone was picked up one time. The rearrangement uses TRBV19 and TRBJ1-6; no firm D call. The V gene lost 0 bases and the J gene lost 4 bases, with 7 bases spanning the gap. Per germline, CDR1 LNHDA and CDR2 SQIVND (reference sequence). The CDR3 extends over 15 amino acids. The CDR3 loop reads CASSIDGQYNSPLHF. As DNA, the CDR3 is TGTGCCAGTAGTATAGATGGGCAGTATAATTCACCCCTCCACTTT. Together with reference TRBV19 and TRBJ1-6, the CDR3 gives the full variable domain: DGGITQSPKYLFRKEGQNVTLSCEQNLNHDAMYWYRQDPGQGLRLIYYSQIVNDFQKGDIAEGYSVSREKKESFPLTVTSAQKNPTAFYLCASSIDGQYNSPLHFGNGTRLTVT.

A word on this clone: Other DNA sequences of this sample code for an identical CDR3. J is TRBJ1-1 and V is TRBV4-1; D call uncertain. Trimming removed 0 bases at V and 0 bases at J, with 5 bases between. Germline V gives CDR1 MGHRA, CDR2 YSYEKL. This CDR3 has 14 amino acids. CDR3 in amino acids: CASSQDRMNTEAFF. Written as DNA, the CDR3 is TGCGCCAGCAGCCAAGACAGAATGAACACTGAAGCTTTCTTT.

The J gene is TRBJ1-3, the V gene TRBV2; the D is unclear. The germline V and J ends were trimmed by 4 bases and 3 bases, with 10 bases remaining between them. Germline values: CDR1 SNHLY, CDR2 FYNNEI. This CDR3 has 14 residues. The CDR3 sequence is CASSGAVIGNTIYF. The CDR3 DNA sequence: TGTGCCAGCAGTGGGGCAGTGATTGGAAACACCATATATTTT.

V is TRBV28 and J is TRBJ1-1; tentatively, D is TRBD1 (6 bases). This CDR3 spans 15 amino acids. Germline CDR1 is MDHEN and CDR2 is SYDVKM. Trimming took 5 bases from V and 4 from J, leaving 17 bases between them. The CDR3 reads CASSLRGLVGTEAFF. The CDR3 DNA follows: TGTGCCAGCAGTCTGAGGGGGTTGGTAGGCACTGAAGCTTTCTTT.

The chain recombines TRBV4-3 with TRBJ2-7, with 10 nucleotides matching TRBD2. The CDR3 covers 15 residues. Unmatched junction bases numbered 7, after V lost 3 bases and J lost 5 bases. Looked up from germline, CDR1 is LGHNA and CDR2 is YSLEER. The CDR3: CASSHDRAGGDEQYF. In DNA form, the CDR3 reads TGCGCCAGCAGCCATGACCGAGCGGGGGGGGACGAGCAGTACTTC.

This chain uses TRBV4-2 with TRBJ2-6; TRBD2 matches at 7 bases. This CDR3 comprises 14 residues. V was pared by 8 bases and J by 1 base, with 2 bases of the junction left unmatched. Germline values: CDR1 LGHNA, CDR2 YNFKEQ. As DNA, the CDR3 is TGTGCCAGCGGGGGGGGTTCTGGGGCCAACGTCCTGACTTTC. Protein sequence: CASGGGSGANVLTF.

This chain uses TRBV5-8 with TRBJ1-3; the D is unclear. Germline V gives CDR1 SGHTS, CDR2 YDEGEE. V lost 0 bases, J lost 2 bases, and 12 bases lay in between. The CDR3 is 16 amino acids. The CDR3 nucleotides are TGTGCCAGCAGCTTGGGGCGAGGTTCCACTGGAAACACCATATATTTT. It specifies CASSLGRGSTGNTIYF. The whole variable domain, remainder taken from reference TRBV5-8 and TRBJ1-3, is EAGVTQSPTHLIKTRGQQATLRCSPISGHTSVYWYQQALGLGLQFLLWYDEGEERNRGNFPPRFSGRQFPNYSSELNVNALELEDSALYLCASSLGRGSTGNTIYFGEGSWLTVV.

This clone was detected a few times. The V and J genes are TRBV18 and TRBJ1-6, with TRBD1 identical over 8 bases. With V trimmed by 3 bases and J by 7 bases, 2 bases remained unmatched. CDR1 and CDR2 from the germline V gene are KGHSH and LQKENI. The CDR3 sequence is 14 residues long. CDR3 in amino acids: CASSPQGANSPLHF. As DNA, the CDR3 is TGTGCCAGCTCACCGCAGGGGGCCAATTCACCCCTCCACTTT. The whole variable domain, filled in from reference TRBV18 and TRBJ1-6, reads NAGVMQNPRHLVRRRGQEARLRCSPMKGHSHVYWYRQLPEEGLKFMVYLQKENIIDESGMPKERFSAEFPKEGPSILRIQQVVRGDSAAYFCASSPQGANSPLHFGNGTRLTVT.

V usage is TRBV28 and J usage is TRBJ1-4; D might be TRBD1 (5 bases). The CDR3 is made up of 14 amino acids. V was pared by 5 bases and J by 5 bases, with 12 bases between. Germline loops: CDR1 MDHEN, CDR2 SYDVKM. CDR3 region: CASSISGENEKLFF. The CDR3 coding sequence is TGTGCCAGCAGTATCTCGGGGGAAAATGAAAAACTGTTTTTT.

J is TRBJ1-2 and V is TRBV5-4; 9 bases match TRBD1. Germline CDR1 and CDR2: SGHNT and YYREEE (reference sequence). Trimming cost V 4 bases and J 5 bases; bases outside gene matches: 9. The CDR3 is made up of 15 amino acids. CDR3: CASSPGDRVYYGYTF. CDR3 DNA sequence: TGTGCCAGCAGCCCCGGGGACAGGGTCTATTATGGCTACACCTTC.